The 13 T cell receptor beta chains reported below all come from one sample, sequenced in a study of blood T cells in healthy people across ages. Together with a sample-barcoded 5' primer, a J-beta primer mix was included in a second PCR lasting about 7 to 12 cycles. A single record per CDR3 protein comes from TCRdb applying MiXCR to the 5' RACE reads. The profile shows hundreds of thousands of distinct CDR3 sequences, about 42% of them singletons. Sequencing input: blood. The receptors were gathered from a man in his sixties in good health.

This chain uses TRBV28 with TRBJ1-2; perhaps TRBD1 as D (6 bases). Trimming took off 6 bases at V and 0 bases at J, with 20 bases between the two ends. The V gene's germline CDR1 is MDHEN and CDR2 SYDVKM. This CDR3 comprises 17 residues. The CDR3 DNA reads TGTGCCAGCAGCCCTGGGGCACAGGGCAGCACTAACTATGGCTACACCTTC. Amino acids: CASSPGAQGSTNYGYTF.

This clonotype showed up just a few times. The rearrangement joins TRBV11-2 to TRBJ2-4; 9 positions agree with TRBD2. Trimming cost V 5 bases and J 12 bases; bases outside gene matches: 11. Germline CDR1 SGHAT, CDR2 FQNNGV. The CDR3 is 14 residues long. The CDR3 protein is CASSQTSGLETQYF. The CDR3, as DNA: TGTGCCAGCAGCCAGACTAGCGGTCTAGAGACTCAGTACTTC.

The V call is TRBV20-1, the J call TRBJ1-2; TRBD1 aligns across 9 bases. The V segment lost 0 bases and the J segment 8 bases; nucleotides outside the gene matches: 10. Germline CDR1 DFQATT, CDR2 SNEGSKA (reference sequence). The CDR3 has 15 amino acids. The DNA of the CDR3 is TGCAGTGCTAGAGATTTTAGGACAGGGGATCAAGGCTACACCTTC. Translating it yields CSARDFRTGDQGYTF.

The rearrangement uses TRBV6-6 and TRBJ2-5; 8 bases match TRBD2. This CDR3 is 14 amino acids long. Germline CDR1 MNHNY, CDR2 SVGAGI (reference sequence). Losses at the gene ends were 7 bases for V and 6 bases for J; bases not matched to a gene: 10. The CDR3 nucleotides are TGTGCCAGCAAACGGGGGGGTGGAATAAAGACCCAGTACTTC. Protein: CASKRGGGIKTQYF.

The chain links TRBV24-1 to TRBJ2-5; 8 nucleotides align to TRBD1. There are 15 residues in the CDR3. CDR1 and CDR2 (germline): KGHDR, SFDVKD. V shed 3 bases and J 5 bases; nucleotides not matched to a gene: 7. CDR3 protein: CATSDGQGARETQYF. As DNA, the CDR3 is TGTGCCACCAGTGATGGGCAGGGGGCTCGGGAGACCCAGTACTTC.

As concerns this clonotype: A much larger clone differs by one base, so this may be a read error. The CDR3 DNA follows: TGTGCCAGCAGCCGGGCGGGACAGTGGGAGCGGGAGACCCAGTACTTC. Protein: CASSRAGQWERETQYF. The V and J genes are TRBV14 and TRBJ2-5, with D possibly TRBD1 on 7 matching bases. V was clipped by 4 bases and J by 5 bases, with 20 bases between them. The germline V gene encodes CDR1 SGHDN and CDR2 FVKESK. This CDR3 has 16 amino acids.

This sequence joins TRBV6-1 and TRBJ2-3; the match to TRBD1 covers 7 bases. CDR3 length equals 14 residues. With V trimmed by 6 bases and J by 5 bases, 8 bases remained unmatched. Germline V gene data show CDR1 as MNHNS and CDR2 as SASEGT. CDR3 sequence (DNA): TGTGCCAGCAGCTTACAGGGGCCCCTAGATACGCAGTATTTT. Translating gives CASSLQGPLDTQYF.

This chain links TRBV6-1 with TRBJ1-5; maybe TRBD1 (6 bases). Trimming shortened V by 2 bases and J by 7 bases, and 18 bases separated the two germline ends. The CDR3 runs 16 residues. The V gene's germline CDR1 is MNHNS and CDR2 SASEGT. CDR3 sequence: CASSEQGFGRGQPQHF. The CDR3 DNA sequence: TGTGCCAGCAGTGAACAGGGGTTTGGACGAGGACAGCCCCAGCATTTT.

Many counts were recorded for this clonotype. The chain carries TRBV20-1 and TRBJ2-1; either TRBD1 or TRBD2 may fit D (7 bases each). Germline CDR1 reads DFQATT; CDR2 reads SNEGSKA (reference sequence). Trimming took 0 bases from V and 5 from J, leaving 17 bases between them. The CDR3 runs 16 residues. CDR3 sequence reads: CSARDRGGETHNEQFF. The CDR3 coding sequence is TGCAGTGCTAGAGACAGGGGGGGGGAGACCCACAATGAGCAGTTCTTC.

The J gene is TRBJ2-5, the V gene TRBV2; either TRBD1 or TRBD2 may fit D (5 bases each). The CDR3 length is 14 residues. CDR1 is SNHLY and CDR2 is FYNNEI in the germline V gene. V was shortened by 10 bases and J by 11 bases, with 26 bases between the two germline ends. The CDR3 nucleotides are TGTGCCATCTCAGGTGGGGGTTCCTACAATGAGCAGTACTTC. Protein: CAISGGGSYNEQYF.

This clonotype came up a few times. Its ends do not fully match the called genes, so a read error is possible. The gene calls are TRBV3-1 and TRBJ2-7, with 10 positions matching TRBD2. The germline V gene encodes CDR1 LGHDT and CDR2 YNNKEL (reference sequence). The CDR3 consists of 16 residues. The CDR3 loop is CASSEELAGNAYEQYF. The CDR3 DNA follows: TGTGCCAGCAGCGAAGAACTAGCGGGGAATGCCTACGAGCAGTACTTC.

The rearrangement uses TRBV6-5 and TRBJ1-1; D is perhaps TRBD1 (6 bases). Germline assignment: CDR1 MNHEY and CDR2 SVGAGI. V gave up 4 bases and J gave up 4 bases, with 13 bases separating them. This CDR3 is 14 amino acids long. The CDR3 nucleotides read TGTGCCAGCAGTTCCGCAGGGGCGGTCACTGAAGCTTTCTTT. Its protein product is CASSSAGAVTEAFF.

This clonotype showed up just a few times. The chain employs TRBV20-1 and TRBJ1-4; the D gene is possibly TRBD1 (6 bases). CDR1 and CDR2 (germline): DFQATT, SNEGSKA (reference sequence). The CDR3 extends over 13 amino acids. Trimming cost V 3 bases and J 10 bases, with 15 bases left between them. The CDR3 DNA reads TGCAGTGCTAGGGGCCAGGGGTTGGGAAAACTGTTTTTT. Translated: CSARGQGLGKLFF.